The 13 T cell receptor beta chains below were found in one sample sequenced in a study of beta chain features in type 1 diabetes. Study results and limitations: All four CD4+ subsets from Type 1 diabetes patients carried moderately but significantly shorter TCRB CDR3s.

Which antigens these TCRs recognize remains unknown. Expressed TCRB transcripts were sequenced after all isolated RNA was converted to cDNA. Repertoires were generated with immunoSEQ multiplex PCR, while TCRdb's copy carries only in-frame clones and drops some. This sample has hundreds of thousands of clones, with around an eighth found just once. The sample comprised naive CD4+ T cells from blood. All receptors derive from a man aged 18 to 29 with type 1 diabetes.

This clone was seen a handful of times. Here the CDR3 DNA reads TGCAGCGTTGAGGGCATTTCCACTGAAGCTTTCTTT. This sequence encodes CSVEGISTEAFF. This chain links TRBV29-1 with TRBJ1-1; D is uncertain. The V gene's germline CDR1 is SQVTM and CDR2 ANQGSEA. The CDR3 has 12 amino acids. The V end was cut by 3 bases, the J end by 4 bases, with 9 bases between. Filled out from reference TRBV29-1 and TRBJ1-1, the complete variable domain reads SAVISQKPSRDICQRGTSLTIQCQVDSQVTMMFWYRQQPGQSLTLIATANQGSEATYESGFVIDKFPISRPNLTFSTLTVSNMSPEDSSIYLCSVEGISTEAFFGQGTRLTVV.

The rearrangement links TRBV2 to TRBJ1-6, with D maybe TRBD1 (6 bases). Between the trimmed V and J ends, which lost 6 bases and 14 bases, there was a span of 14 bases. The CDR3 has 12 residues. CDR1 is SNHLY and CDR2 is FYNNEI in the germline V gene. This CDR3 reads CASRAPGESLHF. The CDR3 bases are TGTGCCAGCAGGGCACCAGGGGAATCCCTCCACTTT.

The chain has TRBV7-2 and TRBJ1-2; possible D gene TRBD1, 6 bases. Looked up from germline, CDR1 is SGHTA and CDR2 is FQGNSA. V lost 5 bases, J lost 0 bases, and 13 bases lay in between. The CDR3 consists of 15 residues. The DNA of the CDR3 is TGTGCCAGCAGCCTACACAGGGAGTCTAACTATGGCTACACCTTC. Translating it yields CASSLHRESNYGYTF.

This clone was detected a few times. V and J are TRBV2 and TRBJ1-6, with D unclear. Trimming cost V 5 bases and J 12 bases, with 11 bases left between them. The CDR3 length is 12 residues. Germline V gives CDR1 SNHLY, CDR2 FYNNEI. The CDR3 spells CASSREGGPLHF. The CDR3 bases are TGTGCCAGCAGTCGGGAGGGCGGACCCCTCCACTTT. The entire variable domain, with the rest obtained from reference TRBV2 and TRBJ1-6, is as follows: EPEVTQTPSHQVTQMGQEVILRCVPISNHLYFYWYRQILGQKVEFLVSFYNNEISEKSEIFDDQFSVERPDGSNFTLKIRSTKLEDSAMYFCASSREGGPLHFGNGTRLTVT.

This clone occurred a few times. The genes are TRBV29-1 and TRBJ1-6; a possible D gene is TRBD1 (6 bases). The CDR3 has 14 residues. Germline V gives CDR1 SQVTM, CDR2 ANQGSEA. V was shortened by 4 bases and J by 1 base, with 8 bases between the two germline ends. DNA of the CDR3: TGCAGCGTTGGAGGGGGATCCTATAATTCACCCCTCCACTTT. It codes for CSVGGGSYNSPLHF.

The chain uses TRBV25-1 and TRBJ1-1, with 12 bases aligning to TRBD1. CDR3 length: 15 residues. The V gene's germline CDR1 is MGHDK and CDR2 SYGVNS. Trimming at V came to 8 bases and at J to 5 bases, leaving 9 bases not matched to a gene. The CDR3 coding sequence is TGTGCCAGCGTAGGGACAGGGGGCTTGAGTACTGAAGCTTTCTTT. Translating gives CASVGTGGLSTEAFF.

This sequence joins TRBV10-3 and TRBJ1-2, with 8 bases identical to TRBD1. This CDR3 has 13 residues. Germline assignment: CDR1 ENHRY and CDR2 SYGVKD. The CDR3 here is CALQQGEGYGYTF. The DNA of the CDR3 is TGTGCACTACAACAGGGGGAAGGGTATGGCTACACCTTC.

There are a few counts of this clone. V usage is TRBV9 and J usage is TRBJ2-1, with 9 bases aligning to TRBD2. Germline V gene lookup returns CDR1 SGDLS and CDR2 YYNGEE. This CDR3 spans 14 amino acids. Losses at the gene ends were 4 bases for V and 5 bases for J; bases not matched to a gene: 4. CDR3 amino acids: CASSISGGHNEQFF. CDR3 nucleotide sequence: TGTGCCAGCAGCATTAGCGGGGGCCACAATGAGCAGTTCTTC.

The chain couples TRBV5-4 to TRBJ1-3, with 9 positions matching TRBD1. The CDR3 loop spans 14 amino acids. CDR1 and CDR2 (germline): SGHNT, YYREEE (reference sequence). J lost 4 bases, V lost 4 bases, and 3 bases had no gene match. The CDR3 region has the DNA TGTGCCAGCAGCACCGGACAGGGGGGAAACACCATATATTTT. Protein: CASSTGQGGNTIYF.

This clone was seen a handful of times. The sample has other DNA sequences that encode this CDR3 too. V and J are TRBV11-3 and TRBJ2-3; D unresolved. The CDR3 has 11 residues. Looked up from germline, CDR1 is SGHNT and CDR2 is YENEEA. V shed 1 base and J shed 5 bases, with 1 base lying between them. The CDR3 sequence is CASSLGDTQYF. CDR3 in DNA: TGTGCCAGCAGCTTAGGAGATACGCAGTATTTT. The full variable domain, in which reference TRBV11-3 and TRBJ2-3 provide the parts outside the CDR3, is EAGVVQSPRYKIIEKKQPVAFWCNPISGHNTLYWYLQNLGQGPELLIRYENEEAVDDSQLPKDRFSAERLKGVDSTLKIQPAELGDSAVYLCASSLGDTQYFGPGTRLTVL.

The chain combines TRBV7-9 with TRBJ2-7; D is possibly TRBD1 or TRBD2 (5 bases each). The CDR3 runs to 16 residues. The germline V gene encodes CDR1 SEHNR and CDR2 FQNEAQ (reference sequence). V was pared by 3 bases and J by 0 bases, with 15 bases between. For the CDR3, the DNA is TGTGCCAGCAGCTTCCACCAGGGAGCAGGCTCCTACGAGCAGTACTTC. Residues: CASSFHQGAGSYEQYF.

This rearrangement joins TRBV7-9 to TRBJ1-2; D might be TRBD1 (6 bases). The CDR3 runs 14 residues. Germline assignment: CDR1 SEHNR and CDR2 FQNEAQ (reference sequence). Deletions cut 5 bases from V and 4 bases from J, with 14 bases between. The CDR3 coding sequence is TGTGCCAGCAGCGGTCAGACAGGTTCCTATGGCTACACCTTC. This codes for CASSGQTGSYGYTF.

The chain employs TRBV5-1 and TRBJ1-2; 9 bases match TRBD1. Trimming at V came to 3 bases and at J to 1 base, leaving 1 base not matched to a gene. The CDR3 covers 14 residues. From germline, CDR1 is SGHRS and CDR2 YFSETQ. The DNA of the CDR3 is TGCGCCAGCAGCTGGGGACAGGGTAACTATGGCTACACCTTC. Residues: CASSWGQGNYGYTF.